This T cell receptor beta chain was documented in a study of blood T cells in healthy people across ages. The use of a sample-barcoded 5' primer and a J-beta primer mix characterized a second PCR of roughly 6 to 11 cycles. MiXCR, run by TCRdb on the 5' RACE reads, gives a single entry per CDR3 protein. The data contain some 750,000 distinct CDR3 sequences, around a fifth of them seen just once; the ten biggest clones take up under 25%. The junction had 11 bases not matched to a gene; V was cut back by 6 bases and J by 7 bases. The germline V gene encodes CDR1 DFQATT and CDR2 SNEGSKA (reference sequence). The CDR3 consists of 14 residues.

Sequenced: blood. The chain employs TRBV20-1 and TRBJ2-1, with TRBD2 identical over 8 bases. The TCR was taken from an older man in good health. Written as DNA, the CDR3 is TGCAGTGCCCGCCTAGCGGGCCCACGGAATGAGCAGTTCTTC. It specifies CSARLAGPRNEQFF.